Listed below are T cell receptor beta chains from one sample, sequenced in a study of T-cell memory formation after mild COVID-19. TCRdb itself ran the 5' RACE reads through MiXCR, one entry per CDR3 protein. The profile shows about 320,000 distinct CDR3 sequences, roughly an eighth of them singletons. Specimen: PBMCs or a T cell subset sorted from them (not recorded which). The receptors derive from a man in his late teens or twenties who had mild COVID-19 (a few samples of this study predate the infection). Cell type and time point are not known. The CDR3 runs from the conserved cysteine through the conserved F or W. The D gene is left open where the match is weak. Some rows have no size entry. The others give once, few or many, or a class for an expanded clone.

TRBV20-1,TRBJ2-6,16,few,.,TGCAGTGCCCCCTCTGGGAATAACTCTGGGGCCAACGTCCTGACTTTC,CSAPSGNNSGANVLTF
TRBV12-3/TRBV12-4,TRBJ2-1,13,.,.,TGTGCCAGCAGATCCAGCGAAGGTAATGAGCAGTTCTTC,CASRSSEGNEQFF
TRBV12-3/TRBV12-4,TRBJ1-6,13,.,.,TGTGCCAGCAGTTGGGGGGCTGGTTCACCCCTCCACTTT,CASSWGAGSPLHF
TRBV5-1,TRBJ2-1,15,.,TRBD2,TGCGCCAGCAGATTAGCGGGGGGATCCTACAATGAGCAGTTCTTC,CASRLAGGSYNEQFF
TRBV29-1,TRBJ1-2,13,.,TRBD1,TGCAGCGTTCAGTTGGCAGGGGGGTATGGCTACACCTTC,CSVQLAGGYGYTF
TRBV30,TRBJ2-1,13,.,.,TGTGCCTGGCGGCCCTACTCCTACAATGAGCAGTTCTTC,CAWRPYSYNEQFF
TRBV4-1,TRBJ2-7,15,.,.,TGCGCCAGCAGCCAAGATTACGGGGGAAAATACGAGCAGTACTTC,CASSQDYGGKYEQYF
TRBV4-2,TRBJ2-3,16,few,.,TGTGCCAGCAGCCAAGGATTGGACTTTAGCACAGATACGCAGTATTTT,CASSQGLDFSTDTQYF
TRBV7-9,TRBJ1-2,15,many,.,TGTGCCAGCAGCCAAAACCTCAGGGGTATCTATGGCTACACCTTC,CASSQNLRGIYGYTF
TRBV27,TRBJ2-1,15,few,TRBD2,TGTGCCAGCATCCTTGATAGCGGGGGCTACAATGAGCAGTTCTTC,CASILDSGGYNEQFF
TRBV6-6,TRBJ2-7,12,many,.,TGTGCCAGCAGTTACGTTGGAGGCGAGCAGTACTTC,CASSYVGGEQYF
TRBV11-2,TRBJ2-1,14,few,TRBD2,TGTGCCAGCAGCCCACTAGCGGGGGTCAGTGAGCAGTTCTTC,CASSPLAGVSEQFF
TRBV20-1,TRBJ1-5,12,few,.,TGCAGTGCTAGCCATAGCGGTCAGCCCCAGCATTTT,CSASHSGQPQHF
TRBV5-1,TRBJ2-5,14,.,.,TGCGCCAGCAGCTCCGGACGTGGCGGGGAGACCCAGTACTTC,CASSSGRGGETQYF
TRBV20-1,TRBJ1-3,16,few,TRBD1,TGCAGTGCTAGTAATACCGGGACAGTAACTGGAAACACCATATATTTT,CSASNTGTVTGNTIYF
TRBV4-1,TRBJ2-5,15,.,TRBD1,TGCGCCAGCAGCCAACTAGACAGGGACCAAGAGACCCAGTACTTC,CASSQLDRDQETQYF
TRBV6-2/TRBV6-3,TRBJ2-3,14,.,.,TGTGCCAGCAGTCGGGACTCCCACAGGGATACGCAGTATTTT,CASSRDSHRDTQYF
TRBV5-1,TRBJ1-1,15,.,TRBD1,TGCGCCAGCAGCTCCAGGGGGGCAGGGAACACTGAAGCTTTCTTT,CASSSRGAGNTEAFF
TRBV4-1,TRBJ2-2,14,few,.,TGCGCCAGCAGCCAAGAGAGGAGATCCGGGGAGCTGTTTTTT,CASSQERRSGELFF
TRBV7-2,TRBJ2-1,13,few,.,TGTGCCAGCAGCTCCACCCCGGTCCAGGAGCAGTTCTTC,CASSSTPVQEQFF
TRBV15,TRBJ2-1,14,many,.,TGTGCCACCAGCAGAGAGCAGGGAAACAATGAGCAGTTCTTC,CATSREQGNNEQFF
TRBV6-5,TRBJ1-1,15,few,TRBD1,TGTGCCAGCAGTCTCCTGGAGGGGGCGGACACTGAAGCTTTCTTT,CASSLLEGADTEAFF
TRBV24-1,TRBJ2-3,14,.,.,TGTGCCACCAGTGATCCACAGGACACAGATACGCAGTATTTT,CATSDPQDTDTQYF
TRBV10-3,TRBJ1-2,15,few,TRBD1,TGTGCCATCAGTGAACACCGACAGGGTGATCATGGCTACACCTTC,CAISEHRQGDHGYTF
TRBV12-3/TRBV12-4,TRBJ2-3,16,few,.,TGTGCCAGCAGTTTGGCTAGCGCCGGGCTCACAGATACGCAGTATTTT,CASSLASAGLTDTQYF
TRBV29-1,TRBJ2-1,16,medium-sized,.,TGCAGCGTTGAGGACGCGGGGGCCGATGGTTCAGATGAGCAGTTCTTC,CSVEDAGADGSDEQFF
TRBV7-2,TRBJ1-5,15,.,.,TGTGCCAGCAGTCTGTACGGGCTGGGCAATCAGCCCCAGCATTTT,CASSLYGLGNQPQHF
TRBV15,TRBJ2-5,16,.,TRBD2,TGTGCCACCAGCTCTACTAGCGGGACCCGCCAAGAGACCCAGTACTTC,CATSSTSGTRQETQYF
TRBV20-1,TRBJ1-1,15,few,.,TGCAGTGCTAGAGATTTGGGGTATCGACGGACTGAAGCTTTCTTT,CSARDLGYRRTEAFF
TRBV5-1,TRBJ2-1,16,many,TRBD1,TGCGCCAGCAGCTTGTTAGGGGACAGCTCCTACAATGAGCAGTTCTTC,CASSLLGDSSYNEQFF
TRBV20-1,TRBJ2-2,14,few,TRBD1,TGCAGTGCTAGGGACAGGGGGATACCCGGGGAGCTGTTTTTT,CSARDRGIPGELFF
TRBV20-1,TRBJ2-5,14,.,.,TGCAGTGCTAAGGGGCAGGCCTACCAAGAGACCCAGTACTTC,CSAKGQAYQETQYF
TRBV11-2,TRBJ2-5,14,few,.,TGTGCCAGCAGCTCCGCGGGGATCTCAGAGACCCAGTACTTC,CASSSAGISETQYF
TRBV6-5,TRBJ2-3,15,.,.,TGTGCCAGCAGTTACAGGAGGGCTCCTCCAGATACGCAGTATTTT,CASSYRRAPPDTQYF
TRBV2,TRBJ2-7,17,.,.,TGTGCCAGCAGTGAAGCCCCTCGACTAGATTTCCCCTACGAGCAGTACTTC,CASSEAPRLDFPYEQYF
TRBV4-1,TRBJ1-1,17,many,.,TGCGCCAGCAGCCTGGGCTCTACCGGGACAAGGAACACTGAAGCTTTCTTT,CASSLGSTGTRNTEAFF
TRBV10-3,TRBJ1-5,17,.,.,TGTGCCATCAGTGAGTCTAAGGCACAGGGCAGGAATCAGCCCCAGCATTTT,CAISESKAQGRNQPQHF
TRBV24-1,TRBJ2-3,14,.,.,TGTGCCACCAGTGATCCGGGGGGCACAGATACGCAGTATTTT,CATSDPGGTDTQYF
TRBV9,TRBJ2-5,13,few,.,TGTGCCAGCAGCGTTAGCGCACAAGAGACCCAGTACTTC,CASSVSAQETQYF
TRBV5-1,TRBJ2-7,14,.,.,TGCGCCAGCAGCTTGGCTGGGGCAAACGACGAGCAGTACTTC,CASSLAGANDEQYF
TRBV7-2,TRBJ2-5,13,.,.,TGTGCCAGCAGCTTAGACCCGACAGAGACCCAGTACTTC,CASSLDPTETQYF
TRBV7-2,TRBJ1-5,14,.,.,TGTGCCAGCAGCTTCGGAGCAGGCAATCAGCCCCAGCATTTT,CASSFGAGNQPQHF
TRBV24-1,TRBJ2-1,13,.,.,TGTGCCACCAGTGATCAAACCGGCGGGGGCTTTTTCTTC,CATSDQTGGGFFF